This T cell receptor (beta chain) came from a study of T cells expressing NK-cell markers. Overall study: Sequenced donors, eight in total, included seven who were HCMV-seropositive and one who was seronegative.

Study-level points and caveats: Several donors likewise had their CD3+CD56-NKG2C+ fraction led by these clonotypes.

Turning to this clonotype: Its antigen is still unknown.

Using the 5' RACE reads, TCRdb records one entry per CDR3 protein without DNA. The sample data list about 540,000 distinct CDR3 sequences. The CDR3 has 12 amino acids. Germline V gene lookup returns CDR1 SGHVS and CDR2 FQNEAQ. The chain has TRBV7-8 and TRBJ2-7. The origin of this receptor is a man between 18 and 29 years old in good health. The material sequenced was blood T cells: a sorted CD56 or NKG2C T cell subset, CD4+ or CD8+ T cells, or bulk PBMC T cells (not recorded which). The CDR3 reads CASSFVTYEQYF.